This T cell receptor (beta chain) stems from a study of cytomegalovirus exposure and HLA in healthy donors (dated by TCRdb to the late 2010s). For the study in its entirety: An earlier analysis of approximately 640 of the donors reported approximately 290 Gb of sequence data and roughly 100 million unique TCR beta sequences from about 179 million T cells. All discovery cohort repertoires had been generated on a single sequencing platform. An early release covering 550 to 650 HLA-typed donors comprised roughly 300 gigabases of sequencing data and tens of millions of unique TCR sequences. Donor age, sex, ethnicity and CMV serostatus were compiled together with the repertoire data. Among some 400 genotyped donors of the cohort, an average of approximately 240,000 unique TCR beta nucleotide sequences were sequenced per donor, roughly 20% of them non-productive. The number of donors typed differed by locus, with about 629-630 for A, B, C, DRB1 and DQB1, around 500 for DQA1, 600 to 610 for DPA1, and 400 to 490 for DPB1. A later analysis re-analyzed previously published TCR beta repertoires from approximately 670 donors and added high-resolution HLA genotyping to study TCR occurrence patterns. Along with the roughly 610-subject first cohort, a separate validation cohort of around 110 different subjects was used. The genetic ancestry cluster associated with self-reported Caucasian donors included 65% to 90% of the 398 genotyped donors. The study was designed to test whether signatures of past pathogen exposure could be identified by cataloging public T cell receptors. Rather than drawing on any new phenotypic data, the later analysis identified candidate immune exposures from TCR beta sequences and the way those sequences occurred across donors. In an earlier analysis of roughly 540 of the donors, high-throughput TCR beta sequencing was used to judge whether each TCR beta V gene segment behaved as functional or pseudogenic. A later genetic analysis took genome-wide SNP genotypes for about 65% of the roughly 670 donors and used that subset as a discovery cohort. The T cell repertoires of 666 subjects were profiled by immunosequencing and related to cytomegalovirus serostatus. Four to six DR-DQ haplotypes were handled as single units for association and clustering because linkage in the cohort was strong. To predict cytomegalovirus infection status, the study combined high-throughput TCR immunosequencing, statistical association of individual TCRs with disease status, and machine learning. HLA typing covered class I and class II loci at four-digit resolution.

With respect to this clone: The antigen it binds to is not known. Base-call qualities are not available, and no considerably larger clone is one nucleotide away.

What the study reported, not specific to this receptor: Presence/absence analyses assumed roughly uniform sequencing depth across donors, an assumption that may not hold. An earlier analysis of approximately 590 of the donors showed that most TCR beta V segments appeared in productive rearrangements either about 90% or about 30% of the time, which broadly matched IMGT annotations. Most TCR sequences were observed very rarely across donors, whereas some public TCRs were present in many individuals. A cluster of highly shared sequence variants was judged likely to represent a technical artifact of the sequencing pipeline. A later analysis associated 15,000 to 20,000 TCR beta sequences with specific HLA alleles at a false discovery rate of 0.05. Strong co-occurrence of HLA alleles, especially DR and DQ, made assigning TCR associations to individual alleles difficult. The only immune exposure information available for the cohort was CMV serostatus. A further reported finding was that TCR beta sequences accurately predicted the HLA-A and HLA-B alleles for most subjects in the first cohort. Compared with equally common non-associated chains, HLA-associated TCR beta chains in a later analysis were more clonally expanded and had lower generation probabilities. According to a later analysis, most CMV-associated TCR beta chains appeared to be HLA-restricted, and the HLA associations seemed to be driven largely by CMV exposure. Cytomegalovirus status was reported to be diagnosed by the classifier with high specificity and sensitivity in both the original and validation cohorts. HLA typing was unavailable for some donors at each locus, so association tests used only the typed subset. A few of the identified cytomegalovirus-associated TCR beta chains were confirmed in vitro to be specific for cytomegalovirus antigens. In a later genetic analysis, a missense DCLRE1C variant was associated with V-gene and J-gene trimming of TCR beta chains, and the association was replicated in an independent cohort. About 17 rarely observed V segments, including chromosome 9 orphons, were excluded from the earlier analysis of some 590 of the donors because counts were too low. Correlated functional status among segregating V segments might be attributable to linkage disequilibrium, but an unknown experimental factor could not be ruled out. According to a later analysis, parvovirus B19, influenza, CMV and Epstein-Barr virus appeared linked to several top co-occurrence clusters. Compared with the roughly 670-donor mean, donors in an Asian-associated ancestry cluster had fewer N-insertions in productive TCRs, according to a later genetic analysis. According to the authors, the approach could potentially be generalized to other disease states and immunological phenotypes. In a later analysis, the rate of TCR association differed among HLA loci, with DRB1 alleles having the most associated TCRs and HLA-C alleles having the fewest. The study gave a list of under 200 TCR beta chains associated with cytomegalovirus. The cohort was sequenced for TCR beta chains only, and without alpha or paired-chain data the features that could be detected were limited. Because the 87-base-pair reads could not distinguish some IMGT-functional V segments, including TRBV6-2 and TRBV6-3, those segments were excluded.

V loses 4 bases of germline sequence and J loses 5 bases, and the interval between the two ends is 21 bases. Per the germline V gene, SNHLY is the CDR1 and FYNNEI is the CDR2. Measured from the cysteine to the phenylalanine, the CDR3 is 17 residues long. Of the read, only the CDR3 DNA is kept; its 51 bases are in frame from base 1. In total, roughly 710 healthy bone marrow donors made up the cohort. At the time of sampling, all cohort members were nominally healthy, though unrecorded immune exposures were likely present. The donor was CMV seropositive and was included in the group of approximately 300 seropositive cohort members. A peripheral blood sample was collected from each donor, and TCR beta sequencing was performed on peripheral blood mononuclear cells. The Qiagen DNeasy Blood Extraction Kit was used to extract genomic DNA from the blood cell samples. Library generation was performed with the immunoSEQ multiplex PCR assay. For the multiplex PCR, a mixture combining 60 forward primers for TCR Vbeta segments and 13 reverse primers for TCR Jbeta segments was used. The CDR3 region of rearranged TCR beta genes was amplified from genomic DNA with a multiplex PCR assay. The Illumina HiSeq System was used to sequence the amplified TCR beta libraries as 87-base-pair reads. On the study's bioinformatics: A later analysis tallied around 80 million unique TCR beta chains across the roughly 610 repertoires, and around 9.9 million of those chains were shared by two or more donors. Raw reads were error-corrected and collapsed into unique sequences with a nearest-neighbor algorithm that merged closely related sequences to remove PCR and sequencing errors. V, D and J gene segments were assigned by aligning CDR3 sequences to IMGT reference sequences. For a sequence to be retained, at least a six-nucleotide match to both a V gene segment and a J gene segment was required. A rearrangement counted as productive if the CDR3 had no stop codons and remained in frame with V and J, and every other rearrangement counted as non-productive. Following IMGT convention, CDR3 was defined as the stretch from the second conserved V-encoded cysteine to the conserved J-encoded phenylalanine. The earlier analysis of 500 to 600 of the donors excluded sequences that lacked an unambiguous match to a single V gene segment. An earlier analysis of a few hundred of the donors called V segments functional above 56.7% productive rearrangements and segregating when the between-donor standard deviation exceeded 5%. A statistical classification framework was built for diagnosing cytomegalovirus status from the catalog of TCR beta chain sequences. In a later analysis, TCR nucleotide sequences were compared against IMGT/GENE-DB human TR gene sequences so that V and J genes could be assigned. A later analysis assigned CDR3 sequences and most-parsimonious VDJ recombination scenarios with the TCRdist pipeline. In a later analysis, every TCR beta chain was defined by the combination of its CDR3 amino acid sequence and its V-gene family, and reads without a unique V-gene family were dropped. A later analysis removed roughly 590 highly shared, low-generation-probability nucleotide sequences to deal with suspected cross-contamination and a sequencing artifact. A later analysis calculated a clonal expansion index for each public chain from normalized within-repertoire ranks of inferred template counts. Generation probabilities in a later analysis came from a VDJ recombination model fitted to out-of-frame rearrangements, and those results were checked against IGoR. In a later analysis, hypergeometric tests were used to score TCR-TCR, TCR-HLA and TCR-CMV co-occurrence, with a repertoire-size bias correction applied to TCR pairs. False discovery rates were estimated in a later analysis by permuting HLA or CMV assignments 20 times. In a later analysis, co-occurring TCRs were grouped using DBSCAN, and TCRdist sequence similarity was added for clustering within HLA-allele-positive subsets. Repertoires with fewer than 30,000 or more than 120,000 public chains, plus five repertoires with anomalous nucleotide sharing, were excluded from co-occurrence clustering. As stored in TCRdb, this immuneACCESS dataset retains in-frame rearrangements with V and J assigned. A fraction of the clones does not appear; measured against another copy, unresolved V genes explain less than half of the discrepancy, and the remainder lacks a known reason. That table is the source of V, J and clone size, and D and trimming were worked out from the DNA. Here the sample has approximately 280,000 clones; roughly 89% occur a single time. Less than 4.5% of the sample comes from the top ten.

The V and J genes are TRBV2 and TRBJ1-5; the D gene is not confidently resolved. The sequence was collected from a man aged 35 to 55 in good health and CMV-seropositive. Sequences were obtained from PBMCs. The CDR3 here reads CASSGGQIRVTDQPQHF. Read as DNA, the sequence is TGTGCCAGCAGTGGCGGTCAAATCAGAGTAACCGATCAGCCCCAGCATTTT.